Listed below are T cell receptor beta chains from one sample, sequenced in a study of CD8+ T cells in alopecia areata. Clones were sequenced by immunoSEQ multiplex PCR, and TCRdb holds only the in-frame ones, with some missing. The top ten clones hold 3% to 4% of a sample with 100,000 to 120,000 clones, less than 60% of them seen once. The sample in question was CD4+ T cells sorted from blood, obtained at week 24, from a patient treated with tofacitinib. The origin of the receptors is a human donor with alopecia areata. CDR3s include the opening cysteine and the closing phenylalanine or tryptophan. The D gene is left open where the match is weak. Size tells how often a clone was seen (once, few, many) or the class of an expanded clone, and some rows leave it out.

CDR3 | DNA | V | D | size | J
CATSREAGAQYF | TGTGCCACCAGCAGAGAGGCCGGGGCTCAGTACTTC | TRBV15 | . | . | TRBJ2-5
CASSPLPGQGGYTF | TGTGCCAGCAGCCCACTGCCGGGACAGGGTGGCTACACCTTC | TRBV7-2 | TRBD1 | . | TRBJ1-2
CASTQRGNGYTF | TGTGCCAGCACTCAACGCGGGAATGGCTACACCTTC | TRBV28 | . | . | TRBJ1-2
CASSHHGGHTDTQYF | TGCGCCAGCAGTCATCACGGGGGACACACAGATACGCAGTATTTT | TRBV23-1 | . | . | TRBJ2-3
CASSQDSGIGQYF | TGTGCCAGCAGCCAAGATAGCGGGATCGGGCAGTACTTC | TRBV4-2 | TRBD2 | . | TRBJ2-7
CAWSLAGGPVAQYF | TGTGCCTGGAGTTTAGCGGGGGGGCCGGTGGCCCAGTACTTC | TRBV30 | TRBD2 | . | TRBJ2-5
CASSSGSQWNEQFF | TGTGCCAGCAGCTCGGGGTCCCAGTGGAATGAGCAGTTCTTC | TRBV28 | . | . | TRBJ2-1
CASSPQGVKLDTQYF | TGTGCCAGCAGCCCCCAGGGGGTGAAGCTAGATACGCAGTATTTT | TRBV7-8 | TRBD1 | . | TRBJ2-3
CASSIRTDIEAFF | TGTGCCAGCAGTATTAGGACGGACATCGAAGCTTTCTTT | TRBV2 | . | . | TRBJ1-1
CASTTRSGGTQYF | TGTGCCAGCACTACTAGGTCCGGGGGGACCCAGTACTTC | TRBV2 | . | . | TRBJ2-5
CASSAGEGETQYF | TGTGCCAGCAGTGCAGGGGAAGGAGAGACCCAGTACTTC | TRBV2 | . | . | TRBJ2-5
CASSIAGGSGANVLTF | TGTGCCAGTAGTATAGCAGGGGGGTCTGGGGCCAACGTCCTGACTTTC | TRBV19 | . | . | TRBJ2-6
CATSRGDGGVQYF | TGTGCCACCAGCAGGGGGGATGGGGGCGTACAGTATTTT | TRBV15 | . | . | TRBJ2-3
CAWSYPPRQVGAQYF | TGTGCCTGGAGTTATCCTCCCAGACAGGTGGGAGCCCAGTACTTC | TRBV30 | . | . | TRBJ2-5
CASSPPQKPQYF | TGTGCCAGCTCACCTCCTCAAAAACCGCAGTATTTT | TRBV18 | . | few | TRBJ2-3
CAISPDRGDGGYTF | TGTGCCATCAGTCCAGACAGGGGTGACGGAGGCTACACCTTC | TRBV10-3 | TRBD1 | once | TRBJ1-2
CASSGGINSPLHF | TGTGCCAGCAGCGGAGGGATTAATTCACCCCTCCACTTT | TRBV9 | . | . | TRBJ1-6
CASSLAGTGNSPLHF | TGTGCCAGCAGCTTGGCCGGGACAGGGAATTCACCCCTCCACTTT | TRBV7-8 | TRBD1 | few | TRBJ1-6
CASTGGGDYSGNTIYF | TGTGCCAGCACCGGAGGTGGGGATTACTCTGGAAACACCATATATTTT | TRBV9 | . | . | TRBJ1-3
CASSLWVGAQHGPEAFF | TGTGCCAGCAGCTTATGGGTTGGGGCCCAGCATGGTCCTGAAGCTTTCTTT | TRBV7-9 | . | . | TRBJ1-1
CASNPGDISEKLFF | TGTGCCAGCAACCCCGGGGACATTAGTGAAAAACTGTTTTTT | TRBV6-5 | . | . | TRBJ1-4
CASSPQGSEQFF | TGTGCCAGCAGTCCACAGGGGTCTGAGCAGTTCTTC | TRBV2 | TRBD1 | . | TRBJ2-1
CASSFYGGSTDTQYF | TGTGCCAGCAGCTTTTACGGGGGAAGCACAGATACGCAGTATTTT | TRBV7-9 | . | once | TRBJ2-3
CASSVASGVYNEQFF | TGTGCCAGCAGCGTAGCGTCAGGCGTCTACAATGAGCAGTTCTTC | TRBV9 | . | . | TRBJ2-1
CASSSGTGSDTQYF | TGCGCCAGCAGCTCCGGGACAGGGTCCGATACGCAGTATTTT | TRBV5-1 | TRBD1 | . | TRBJ2-3
CASSKYADMPNYGYTF | TGTGCCAGCAGTAAATATGCAGACATGCCTAACTATGGCTACACCTTC | TRBV27 | . | . | TRBJ1-2
CASSSLSRDGYTF | TGTGCCAGCAGTTCCCTTAGCCGAGATGGCTACACCTTC | TRBV6-6 | . | . | TRBJ1-2
CASSPPGLREKLFF | TGTGCCAGCTCACCACCGGGGCTTAGGGAAAAACTGTTTTTT | TRBV18 | . | . | TRBJ1-4
CSVGTGANVLTF | TGCAGCGTTGGAACAGGGGCCAACGTCCTGACTTTC | TRBV29-1 | . | . | TRBJ2-6
CASRLENNQPQHF | TGTGCCAGCAGACTTGAAAACAATCAGCCCCAGCATTTT | TRBV2 | . | . | TRBJ1-5
CASSSTGQEQFF | TGTGCCAGCAGCTCCACGGGACAGGAGCAGTTCTTC | TRBV11-2 | TRBD1 | few | TRBJ2-1
CSVELSGLGVDGELFF | TGCAGCGTTGAACTCTCAGGGCTGGGAGTTGACGGGGAGCTGTTTTTT | TRBV29-1 | . | few | TRBJ2-2
CASSFGGGLRTDTQYF | TGTGCCAGCAGTTTCGGGGGGGGCCTACGCACAGATACGCAGTATTTT | TRBV7-2 | TRBD2 | . | TRBJ2-3
CATSRPQGQPQHF | TGTGCCACCAGCAGACCCCAGGGCCAGCCCCAGCATTTT | TRBV15 | . | . | TRBJ1-5
CASSETGAGANVLTF | TGTGCCAGCAGTGAAACGGGGGCTGGGGCCAACGTCCTGACTTTC | TRBV2 | . | . | TRBJ2-6
CASSQERTVRSPLHF | TGCGCCAGCAGCCAAGAAAGGACAGTGCGTTCACCCCTCCACTTT | TRBV4-3 | . | . | TRBJ1-6
CASSDRSDTEAFF | TGTGCCAGCAGTGACCGGAGCGACACTGAAGCTTTCTTT | TRBV25-1 | . | . | TRBJ1-1
CASSWTAASTDTQYF | TGTGCCAGCAGTTGGACAGCAGCTAGCACAGATACGCAGTATTTT | TRBV7-8 | . | . | TRBJ2-3
CASSHVGTGPYEQYF | TGCGCCAGCAGCCATGTCGGGACGGGGCCTTACGAGCAGTACTTC | TRBV4-3 | . | . | TRBJ2-7
CSVEGQGELGQPQHF | TGCAGCGTTGAGGGACAGGGGGAGTTAGGACAGCCCCAGCATTTT | TRBV29-1 | TRBD1 | few | TRBJ1-5
CASSRTVEVYTEAFF | TGTGCCAGCAGCCGGACAGTTGAGGTGTACACTGAAGCTTTCTTT | TRBV11-2 | . | . | TRBJ1-1
CSVDGTDWAGEQYF | TGCAGCGTCGACGGGACTGACTGGGCGGGTGAGCAGTACTTC | TRBV29-1 | . | . | TRBJ2-7
CASSFGGDQPQHF | TGCGCCAGCAGCTTTGGCGGAGATCAGCCCCAGCATTTT | TRBV5-1 | . | . | TRBJ1-5
CASSPGLAGGRNTGELFF | TGTGCCAGTAGTCCGGGACTAGCGGGGGGCCGGAACACCGGGGAGCTGTTTTTT | TRBV19 | TRBD2 | . | TRBJ2-2
CAWSLAHYEQYF | TGTGCCTGGAGTTTAGCACACTACGAGCAGTACTTC | TRBV30 | . | . | TRBJ2-7
CASGRWGGGYTF | TGTGCCAGCGGCCGGTGGGGTGGAGGCTACACCTTC | TRBV27 | . | . | TRBJ1-2
CASSLRGDSPLHF | TGCGCCAGCAGCTTAAGGGGAGACTCACCCCTCCACTTT | TRBV5-1 | . | . | TRBJ1-6
CAWSKTGTAYNEQFF | TGTGCCTGGAGCAAGACCGGGACGGCGTACAATGAGCAGTTCTTC | TRBV30 | . | few | TRBJ2-1
CAWTWAGTASYEQYF | TGTGCCTGGACTTGGGCCGGGACAGCCTCCTACGAGCAGTACTTC | TRBV30 | TRBD1 | . | TRBJ2-7
CASQPPNYGYTF | TGTGCCAGCCAACCACCAAACTATGGCTACACCTTC | TRBV6-6 | . | . | TRBJ1-2
CASRPEIPNYEQYF | TGTGCCAGCAGGCCAGAGATCCCGAACTACGAGCAGTACTTC | TRBV6-1 | . | . | TRBJ2-7
CASSYSTSTDTQYF | TGTGCCAGCAGTTACAGTACTAGCACAGATACGCAGTATTTT | TRBV6-6 | . | . | TRBJ2-3
CASTNPGAYEQYF | TGTGCCAGCACCAACCCCGGCGCCTACGAGCAGTACTTC | TRBV6-6 | . | . | TRBJ2-7
CASSSDTNNSPLHF | TGCGCCAGCAGCTCGGACACGAATAATTCACCCCTCCACTTT | TRBV5-1 | . | . | TRBJ1-6
CASSPGQAIYNEQFF | TGCGCCAGCAGCCCGGGACAGGCCATCTACAATGAGCAGTTCTTC | TRBV5-1 | TRBD1 | . | TRBJ2-1